This T cell receptor (beta chain) was retrieved from a study of a mutant IDH1 vaccine in newly diagnosed glioma. Study context: Patients received vaccination from 4-6 weeks after radiotherapy alone, or with temozolomide cycles. Sex among treated patients split 62.5% male, roughly 38% female; mean age was about 43 years. Earlier care involved radiotherapy, temozolomide, or both, and the majority received both. General observations from the study: Immune responses arising from the vaccine appeared in 80% to 95% of patients.

The CDR3 runs 14 residues. CDR1 and CDR2 from the germline V gene are SGHAT and FQNNGV. J gave up 4 bases and V 3 bases, and 6 bases lay outside the gene matches. Indicated time point: week 11, during vaccination. Every single dose of the vaccine, 300 ug of mutant IDH1 20-mer peptide, came with topical imiquimod. For this clone: Its antigen is currently unknown.

Profiled with immunoSEQ multiplex PCR; TCRdb holds only in-frame clones, not every one. The data hold under 150,000 clones, with around three quarters observed a single time. Sample: PBMCs, taken from a glioma patient whose treatment included an IDH1 peptide vaccine. The gene calls are TRBV11-2 and TRBJ2-7; 7 bases fit TRBD2. The sequence was obtained from a man in his forties or fifties with glioma. Written as DNA, the CDR3 is TGTGCCAGCAGCTTTAATCTCGGGGGGTACGAGCAGTACTTC. It encodes CASSFNLGGYEQYF.